This T cell receptor beta chain was captured by sequencing in a study of blood T cell repertoires in COVID-19. In the original processing: Quantification of nucleated cells was approximated via reference gene primer amplification. Profiled with immunoSEQ multiplex PCR; TCRdb holds only in-frame clones, not every one. That table is the source of V, J and clone size, and D and trimming were worked out from the DNA. The sample has roughly 280,000 clones, roughly 91% seen once. Individuals aged 18 to 89 years were recruited from 24 US areas. Participants' own reports of clinical history determined their cohort assignment. Two negative PCRs, clearance, or symptom resolution had been documented for recovered Cohort 3 donors. The V gene's germline CDR1 is MNHEY and CDR2 SMNVEV (reference sequence). The CDR3 is 15 residues long. V was clipped by 6 bases and J by 7 bases, with 21 bases between them.

This chain joins TRBV27 and TRBJ1-1; D is ambiguous. The sequencing input was PBMCs or T cells enriched from blood (not recorded which). The sequence derives from a woman in her fifties or sixties who had recovered from COVID-19. In DNA form, the CDR3 reads TGTGCCAGCAGGAGGGAACTCCTTATGGGTGGTGAAGCTTTCTTT. Protein sequence: CASRRELLMGGEAFF.